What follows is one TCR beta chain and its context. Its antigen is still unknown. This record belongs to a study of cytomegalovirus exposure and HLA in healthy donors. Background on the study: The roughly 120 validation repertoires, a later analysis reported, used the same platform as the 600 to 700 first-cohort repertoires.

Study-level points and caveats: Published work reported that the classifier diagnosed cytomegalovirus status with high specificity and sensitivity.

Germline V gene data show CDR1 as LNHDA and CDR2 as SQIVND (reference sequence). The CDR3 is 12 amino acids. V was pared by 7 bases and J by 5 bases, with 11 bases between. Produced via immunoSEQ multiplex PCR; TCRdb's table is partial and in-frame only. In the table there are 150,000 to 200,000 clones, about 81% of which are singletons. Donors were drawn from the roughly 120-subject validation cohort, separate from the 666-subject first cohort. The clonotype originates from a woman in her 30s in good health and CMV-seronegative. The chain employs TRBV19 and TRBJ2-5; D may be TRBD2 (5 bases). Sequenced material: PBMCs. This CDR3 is CASMGSRETQYF. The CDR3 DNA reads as TGTGCCAGTATGGGGAGTAGGGAGACCCAGTACTTC.